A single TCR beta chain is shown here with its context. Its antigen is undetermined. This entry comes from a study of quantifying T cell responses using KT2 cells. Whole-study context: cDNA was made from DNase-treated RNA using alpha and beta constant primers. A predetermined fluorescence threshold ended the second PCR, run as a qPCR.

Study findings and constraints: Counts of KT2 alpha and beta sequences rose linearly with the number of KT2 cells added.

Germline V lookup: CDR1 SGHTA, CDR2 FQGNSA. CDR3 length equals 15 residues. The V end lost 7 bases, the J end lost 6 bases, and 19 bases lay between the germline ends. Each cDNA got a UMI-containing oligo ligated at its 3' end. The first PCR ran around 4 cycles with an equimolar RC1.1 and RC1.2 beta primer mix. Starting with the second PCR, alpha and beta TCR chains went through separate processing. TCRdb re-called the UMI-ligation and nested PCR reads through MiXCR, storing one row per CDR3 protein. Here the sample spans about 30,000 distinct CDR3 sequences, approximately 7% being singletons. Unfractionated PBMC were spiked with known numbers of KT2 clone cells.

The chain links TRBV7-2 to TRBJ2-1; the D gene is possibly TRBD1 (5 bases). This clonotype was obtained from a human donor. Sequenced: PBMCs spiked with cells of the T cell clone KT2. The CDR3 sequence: CASTHEAGMGNEQFF. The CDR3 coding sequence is TGTGCCAGCACCCATGAGGCAGGGATGGGCAATGAGCAGTTCTTC.